This is a list of T cell receptor beta chains from one sample in a study of T cell repertoires in ileal Crohn's disease. TCRdb keeps only in-frame clones here, not all; method: immunoSEQ multiplex PCR. Of about 59,000 clones listed, less than 90% were seen once; the top ten hold 2% to 2.5%. Material for sequencing was ileal tissue. These receptors were collected from an adult with Crohn's disease. The CDR3 runs from the conserved cysteine through the conserved F or W. The D gene is left open where the match is weak. A row's size may be missing; if present it is once, few, many or a size class.

D: NA; size: NA; V: TRBV19; J: TRBJ2-1; CDR3: CATTKSLSYNEQFF; DNA: TGTGCCACAACGAAAAGCCTCTCCTACAATGAGCAGTTCTTC
D: NA; size: NA; V: TRBV9; J: TRBJ1-1; CDR3: CASSVGGDLTEAFF; DNA: TGTGCCAGCAGCGTAGGGGGGGACCTCACTGAAGCTTTCTTT
D: NA; size: NA; V: TRBV1; J: TRBJ1-2; CDR3: CTSSQSRVTGYGYTF; DNA: TGCACCAGCAGCCAATCACGGGTGACAGGGTATGGCTACACCTTC
D: NA; size: NA; V: TRBV9; J: TRBJ2-1; CDR3: CASSGRGSSYNEQFF; DNA: TGTGCCAGCAGCGGACGGGGTAGCTCCTACAATGAGCAGTTCTTC
D: NA; size: NA; V: TRBV4-1; J: TRBJ1-2; CDR3: CASSPGSQGANYGYTF; DNA: TGCGCCAGCAGCCCCGGGTCACAGGGAGCTAACTATGGCTACACCTTC
D: NA; size: once; V: TRBV6-6; J: TRBJ1-6; CDR3: CASSQGYLTSPLHF; DNA: TGTGCCAGCAGCCAGGGGTATTTGACTTCACCCCTCCACTTT
D: TRBD1; size: NA; V: TRBV7-2; J: TRBJ1-1; CDR3: CASSLVPTGMNTEAFF; DNA: TGTGCCAGCAGCTTAGTCCCGACAGGGATGAACACTGAAGCTTTCTTT
D: TRBD2; size: NA; V: TRBV19; J: TRBJ2-2; CDR3: CASSTSLLAGVNTGELFF; DNA: TGTGCCAGTAGTACAAGCTTACTAGCGGGGGTTAACACCGGGGAGCTGTTTTTT
D: TRBD1; size: NA; V: TRBV2; J: TRBJ2-5; CDR3: CASSGAEGGETQYF; DNA: TGTGCCAGCAGTGGGGCGGAAGGGGGCGAGACCCAGTACTTC
D: NA; size: NA; V: TRBV30; J: TRBJ1-5; CDR3: CAWSESAGPPGDQPQHF; DNA: TGTGCCTGGAGTGAAAGTGCGGGACCCCCAGGAGATCAGCCCCAGCATTTT
D: TRBD1; size: NA; V: TRBV6-9; J: TRBJ1-2; CDR3: CACTDRAGYTF; DNA: TGTGCCTGCACCGACAGGGCTGGCTACACCTTC
D: NA; size: NA; V: TRBV2; J: TRBJ1-4; CDR3: CASSLELKLGGDNEKLFF; DNA: TGTGCCAGCAGTCTCGAATTAAAGCTCGGAGGGGATAATGAAAAACTGTTTTTT
D: TRBD2; size: NA; V: TRBV9; J: TRBJ2-1; CDR3: CASSVTSGGFNEQFF; DNA: TGTGCCAGCAGTGTGACTAGCGGGGGTTTCAATGAGCAGTTCTTC
D: NA; size: few; V: TRBV4-2; J: TRBJ1-5; CDR3: CASSQAPQGPNQPQHF; DNA: TGTGCCAGCAGCCAAGCCCCGCAGGGCCCCAATCAGCCCCAGCATTTT
D: NA; size: NA; V: TRBV18; J: TRBJ2-1; CDR3: CASSPPSRGNYNEQFF; DNA: TGTGCCAGCTCACCACCGTCAAGGGGGAACTACAATGAGCAGTTCTTC
D: NA; size: NA; V: TRBV7-9; J: TRBJ1-2; CDR3: CASTGGGYGYTF; DNA: TGTGCCAGCACTGGGGGAGGCTATGGCTACACCTTC
D: NA; size: NA; V: TRBV30; J: TRBJ1-1; CDR3: CAWSGEIDTEAFF; DNA: TGTGCCTGGAGTGGAGAAATCGACACTGAAGCTTTCTTT
D: NA; size: NA; V: TRBV5-6; J: TRBJ1-2; CDR3: CASSWGGNYGYTF; DNA: TGTGCCAGCAGCTGGGGGGGAAACTATGGCTACACCTTC
D: TRBD1; size: NA; V: TRBV10-1; J: TRBJ2-3; CDR3: CASSETGAPTDTQYF; DNA: TGCGCCAGCAGTGAAACAGGGGCTCCCACAGATACGCAGTATTTT
D: NA; size: NA; V: TRBV10-3; J: TRBJ1-1; CDR3: CAISESKGWNTEAFF; DNA: TGTGCCATCAGTGAGTCAAAGGGGTGGAACACTGAAGCTTTCTTT
D: TRBD1; size: NA; V: TRBV28; J: TRBJ2-2; CDR3: CAGRSGQVKTGELFF; DNA: TGTGCCGGAAGATCGGGACAGGTGAAGACCGGGGAGCTGTTTTTT
D: NA; size: NA; V: TRBV2; J: TRBJ1-5; CDR3: CASSGLGGGEAQHF; DNA: TGTGCCAGCAGTGGTCTAGGTGGGGGGGAAGCCCAGCATTTT
D: TRBD1; size: NA; V: TRBV6-1; J: TRBJ1-1; CDR3: CASIMGQINTEAFF; DNA: TGTGCCAGCATTATGGGACAGATTAACACTGAAGCTTTCTTT
D: NA; size: NA; V: TRBV19; J: TRBJ2-7; CDR3: CATSAGQRYEQYF; DNA: TGTGCCACCTCCGCGGGACAGCGATACGAGCAGTACTTC
D: NA; size: NA; V: TRBV4-1; J: TRBJ1-6; CDR3: CASSQAGLSPLHF; DNA: TGCGCCAGCAGCCAAGCAGGGTTGAGTCCCCTCCACTTT
D: NA; size: NA; V: TRBV5-4; J: TRBJ2-7; CDR3: CASSLADEQYF; DNA: TGTGCCAGCAGCTTGGCGGACGAGCAGTACTTC
D: NA; size: NA; V: TRBV6-5; J: TRBJ1-6; CDR3: CASGLRGESSPLHF; DNA: TGTGCCAGTGGCCTGCGGGGCGAGTCTTCACCCCTCCACTTT
D: NA; size: NA; V: TRBV27; J: TRBJ1-1; CDR3: CASSFNGGGNTEAFF; DNA: TGTGCCAGCAGTTTTAATGGGGGAGGGAACACTGAAGCTTTCTTT
D: NA; size: NA; V: TRBV6-1; J: TRBJ1-2; CDR3: CASRGDDYGYTF; DNA: TGTGCCAGCAGGGGAGACGACTATGGCTACACCTTC
D: TRBD2; size: NA; V: TRBV5-4; J: TRBJ2-3; CDR3: CASSDGPDSGTTDTQYF; DNA: TGTGCCAGCAGCGATGGACCGGATAGCGGGACCACAGATACGCAGTATTTT
D: NA; size: NA; V: TRBV5-1; J: TRBJ1-1; CDR3: CASSLRQGGSMNTEAFF; DNA: TGCGCCAGCAGCTTGAGGCAGGGAGGATCAATGAACACTGAAGCTTTCTTT
D: TRBD1; size: once; V: TRBV27; J: TRBJ2-7; CDR3: CASSLWVPGPGTGDYEQYF; DNA: TGTGCCAGCAGTTTATGGGTGCCGGGCCCCGGGACAGGGGACTACGAGCAGTACTTC
D: NA; size: NA; V: TRBV2; J: TRBJ2-1; CDR3: CASSVGDSSYNEQFF; DNA: TGTGCCAGCAGTGTTGGTGACAGTTCCTACAATGAGCAGTTCTTC
D: TRBD1; size: NA; V: TRBV6-1; J: TRBJ1-1; CDR3: CASTLTPGQGAEAFF; DNA: TGTGCCAGCACCCTTACCCCGGGACAGGGCGCCGAAGCTTTCTTT
D: NA; size: NA; V: TRBV5-4; J: TRBJ2-3; CDR3: CASSLGGYTQYF; DNA: TGTGCCAGCAGCTTGGGTGGCTATACGCAGTATTTT
D: TRBD1; size: once; V: TRBV7-2; J: TRBJ1-3; CDR3: CASSLVLGQGLSGNTIYF; DNA: TGTGCCAGCAGCTTAGTCCTAGGACAGGGACTCTCTGGAAACACCATATATTTT
D: NA; size: NA; V: TRBV6-1; J: TRBJ1-1; CDR3: CASSATVGTEAFF; DNA: TGTGCCAGCAGTGCGACTGTTGGGACTGAAGCTTTCTTT
D: NA; size: NA; V: TRBV5-4; J: TRBJ1-1; CDR3: CASSYGEGTEAFF; DNA: TGTGCCAGCAGCTACGGAGAGGGCACTGAAGCTTTCTTT
D: NA; size: NA; V: TRBV5-1; J: TRBJ1-2; CDR3: CASSKTDTFLFYGYTF; DNA: TGCGCCAGCAGCAAAACGGACACCTTCTTGTTTTATGGCTACACCTTC
D: NA; size: NA; V: TRBV13; J: TRBJ1-5; CDR3: CASALGVGGPPGQPQHF; DNA: TGTGCCAGCGCCCTTGGGGTGGGAGGCCCCCCGGGGCAGCCCCAGCATTTT
D: TRBD1; size: NA; V: TRBV5-1; J: TRBJ1-5; CDR3: CASSLGQGEPQHF; DNA: TGCGCCAGCAGCCTAGGACAGGGTGAGCCCCAGCATTTT
D: TRBD2; size: once; V: TRBV5-1; J: TRBJ2-3; CDR3: CASSPNAGGTDTQYF; DNA: TGCGCCAGCAGCCCTAACGCGGGAGGCACAGATACGCAGTATTTT